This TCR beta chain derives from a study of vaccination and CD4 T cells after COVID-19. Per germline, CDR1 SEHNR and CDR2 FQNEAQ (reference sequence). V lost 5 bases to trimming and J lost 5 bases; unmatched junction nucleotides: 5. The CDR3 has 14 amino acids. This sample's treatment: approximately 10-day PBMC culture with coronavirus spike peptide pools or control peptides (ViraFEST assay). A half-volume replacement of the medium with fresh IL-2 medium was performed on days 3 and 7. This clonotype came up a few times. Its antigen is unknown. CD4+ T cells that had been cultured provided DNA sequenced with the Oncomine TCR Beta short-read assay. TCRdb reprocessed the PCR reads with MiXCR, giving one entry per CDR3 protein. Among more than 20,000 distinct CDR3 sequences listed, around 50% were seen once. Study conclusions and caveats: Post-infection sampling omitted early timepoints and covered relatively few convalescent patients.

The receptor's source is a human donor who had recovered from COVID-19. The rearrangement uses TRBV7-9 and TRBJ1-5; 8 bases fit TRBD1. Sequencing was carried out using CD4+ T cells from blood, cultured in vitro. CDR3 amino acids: CASSVSGGHQPQHF. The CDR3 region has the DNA TGTGCCAGCAGCGTCTCAGGGGGCCATCAGCCCCAGCATTTT.